The 20 T cell receptor beta chains in this list originate from one sample, sequenced in a study of T-cell memory formation after mild COVID-19. TCRdb used MiXCR to reprocess the 5' RACE reads, holding one entry per CDR3 protein. The sample lists 210,000 or so distinct CDR3 sequences, more than 25% seen once, with about an eighth in the top ten. Material for sequencing was PBMCs or a T cell subset sorted from them (not recorded which). The receptors were gathered from an adult woman who had mild COVID-19 (a few samples of this study predate the infection). Cell type and time point are not known.

The chain carries TRBV6-2 or TRBV6-3 and TRBJ1-2, with TRBD1 as a possible D gene (5 bases). Germline V gene lookup returns CDR1 MNHEY and CDR2 SVGEGT. Deletions cut 4 bases from V and 6 bases from J, with 33 bases between. This CDR3 contains 20 residues. The CDR3 coding sequence is TGTGCCAGCAGTTGGGCCATACGAGAAAGGGACGATTTCGAAAATCATGGCTACACCTTC. As protein: CASSWAIRERDDFENHGYTF.

This chain uses TRBV7-9 with TRBJ2-1, with D possibly TRBD1 on 5 matching bases. The V gene's germline CDR1 is SEHNR and CDR2 FQNEAQ (reference sequence). The CDR3 length is 14 residues. The V gene lost 5 bases and the J gene lost 7 bases, with 15 bases spanning the gap. The CDR3 nucleotides are TGTGCCAGCAGCCGGTTGCAGGGTGGGAATGAGCAGTTCTTC. It is translated as CASSRLQGGNEQFF.

The table lists this clonotype with a few counts. The rearrangement uses TRBV3-1 and TRBJ2-5, with TRBD2 identical over 12 bases. Unmatched junction bases numbered 4, after V lost 5 bases and J lost 3 bases. CDR1 and CDR2 (germline): LGHDT, YNNKEL (reference sequence). This CDR3 is built from 15 residues. The CDR3: CASSWGLAGKETQYF. The CDR3 nucleotides read TGTGCCAGCAGCTGGGGACTAGCGGGCAAAGAGACCCAGTACTTC.

The rearrangement joins TRBV12-3 or TRBV12-4 to TRBJ1-5; 7 bases are shared with TRBD1. The length of the CDR3 is 13 residues. Germline trimming cut 5 bases from V and 7 bases from J; bases unmatched to any gene: 5. The DNA for the CDR3 is TGTGCCAGCAGTCTCACAGGGGCACAGCCCCAGCATTTT. Protein: CASSLTGAQPQHF.

The V call is TRBV20-1, the J call TRBJ1-1; D is ambiguous. The CDR3 sequence is 11 residues long. Germline V gives CDR1 DFQATT, CDR2 SNEGSKA (reference sequence). CDR3 nucleotide sequence: TGCAGGACCCGACAGAACACTGAAGCTTTCTTT. Translation: CRTRQNTEAFF.

There are a few counts of this clonotype. The CDR3 DNA sequence: TGCGGTTTGGGGGCCCCCTACAATGAGCAGTTCTTC. It is translated as CGLGAPYNEQFF. The chain uses TRBV29-1 and TRBJ2-1; a possible D gene is TRBD1 (6 bases). The CDR3 loop spans 12 amino acids. CDR1 SQVTM and CDR2 ANQGSEA come from the germline V gene.

The table lists this clonotype with a few counts. The chain links TRBV15 to TRBJ2-7, with D perhaps TRBD1 (6 bases). This CDR3 is 14 amino acids long. Germline values: CDR1 LNHNV, CDR2 YYDKDF (reference sequence). V was clipped by 2 bases and J by 4 bases, with 12 bases between them. CDR3 residues: CATSRPGQIYEQYF. The CDR3 DNA sequence: TGTGCCACCAGCAGACCAGGACAGATTTACGAGCAGTACTTC.

The V and J genes are TRBV25-1 and TRBJ2-5; 9 bases align to TRBD1. After removal of 3 bases from V and 1 base from J, the junction contained 6 bases not matched to a gene. Germline loops: CDR1 MGHDK, CDR2 SYGVNS. The CDR3 length is 16 residues. The chain's CDR3 is CASSDGGGQGQETQYF. The CDR3 DNA sequence: TGTGCCAGCAGTGACGGAGGGGGACAGGGCCAAGAGACCCAGTACTTC.

This chain joins TRBV7-2 and TRBJ1-4; D possibly corresponds to TRBD1 (5 bases). The length of the CDR3 is 14 residues. In germline, CDR1 is SGHTA, CDR2 FQGNSA. V shed 5 bases and J shed 3 bases, with 10 bases lying between them. CDR3 bases: TGTGCCAGCAGCCCAGGGCCGGCTAATGAAAAACTGTTTTTT. Translating it yields CASSPGPANEKLFF. The entire variable domain, with the rest obtained from reference TRBV7-2 and TRBJ1-4, is as follows: GAGVSQSPSNKVTEKGKDVELRCDPISGHTALYWYRQSLGQGLEFLIYFQGNSAPDKSGLPSDRFSAERTGGSVSTLTIQRTQQEDSAVYLCASSPGPANEKLFFGSGTQLSVL.

The V gene is TRBV9, the J gene TRBJ2-2, with TRBD1 as a possible D gene (7 bases). The CDR3 contains 15 residues. Trimming pared 4 bases from V and 4 bases from J, leaving 14 bases between. The germline CDR1 and CDR2 sequences are SGDLS and YYNGEE. The CDR3 sequence is CASSPGQGGTGELFF. CDR3 coding DNA: TGTGCCAGCAGCCCAGGGCAGGGGGGCACCGGGGAGCTGTTTTTT.

This clonotype is a singleton in its sample. The CDR3 region is CASNPIQNTEAFF. The CDR3 region has the DNA TGTGCCAGCAACCCAATCCAGAACACTGAAGCTTTCTTT. The genes are TRBV2 and TRBJ1-1, with no clear D. Trimming removed 7 bases at V and 1 base at J, with 10 bases between. The CDR3 spans 13 residues. CDR1 and CDR2 (germline): SNHLY, FYNNEI.

A remark on this clonotype: The CDR3 ends on some other residue instead of the conserved phenylalanine or tryptophan, so this is likely a read error. The limits of the CDR3 on the DNA are not certain, so only TCRdb's listed CDR3 is given. The chain combines TRBV7-6 with TRBJ2-5; TRBD2 is the table's D call, not checked against the DNA. CDR1 SGHVS and CDR2 FNYEAQ come from the germline V gene. The CDR3 is made up of 13 amino acids, end residues included. CDR3 amino acids: CASSPHLGSSLQD.

The chain employs TRBV9 and TRBJ2-2, with D possibly matching TRBD2 (6 bases). CDR3 size: 18 residues. With 0 bases removed from V and 1 base from J, the gap between germline ends came to 16 bases. Germline loops: CDR1 SGDLS, CDR2 YYNGEE. Here the CDR3 reads CASSVGEVAVMNTGELFF. As DNA, the CDR3 is TGTGCCAGCAGCGTAGGGGAGGTAGCGGTCATGAACACCGGGGAGCTGTTTTTT.

This clonotype occurred a few times. V gene TRBV30 combines with J gene TRBJ2-1; no reliable D call. The CDR3 is 13 amino acids. V was shortened by 2 bases and J by 7 bases, with 12 bases between the two germline ends. CDR1 is GTSNPN, CDR2 SVGIG, per germline (reference sequence). The CDR3 here is CAWSLSYPNEQFF. In DNA form, the CDR3 reads TGTGCCTGGAGTCTCTCGTACCCAAATGAGCAGTTCTTC.

This clonotype appeared many times. V and J are TRBV4-2 and TRBJ2-1, with TRBD1 as a possible D gene (7 bases). V was cut by 6 bases and J by 8 bases, with 17 bases left in between. The CDR3 runs 14 residues. Germline-derived CDR1 and CDR2 are LGHNA and YNFKEQ. DNA for the CDR3: TGTGCCAGCAGTCTCGCCCAGGGGGGCGATGAGCAGTTCTTC. Translated, it gives CASSLAQGGDEQFF.

The table lists this clonotype with a few counts. This rearrangement joins TRBV24-1 to TRBJ1-6, with unresolved D. This CDR3 has 10 amino acids. V shed 11 bases and J shed 7 bases, with 5 bases lying between them. Germline lookup yields CDR1 KGHDR and CDR2 SFDVKD. CDR3 DNA sequence: TGTGCCAGACACAATTCACCCCTCCACTTT. Translating it yields CARHNSPLHF.

This clonotype came up a few times. This chain links TRBV24-1 with TRBJ2-3; 9 bases align to TRBD2. CDR3 length: 13 amino acids. J gave up 11 bases and V 9 bases, and 11 bases lay outside the gene matches. Germline V gene data show CDR1 as KGHDR and CDR2 as SFDVKD. The CDR3 DNA reads as TGTGCCACCCGCCCCTCTAGCGGGAATAAGCAGTATTTT. Protein: CATRPSSGNKQYF.

This clonotype was seen a handful of times. This sequence joins TRBV25-1 and TRBJ2-1, with 13 positions matching TRBD2. Germline V gives CDR1 MGHDK, CDR2 SYGVNS. This CDR3 is 15 amino acids long. V trimming: 8 bases; J trimming: 1 base; junction bases outside the gene matches: 2. The CDR3 nucleotides read TGTGCCAGCGGGACTAGCGGGATGTCCTACAATGAGCAGTTCTTC. Translation: CASGTSGMSYNEQFF.

This clonotype was counted between two and nine times. The rearrangement uses TRBV15 and TRBJ2-2, with D unclear. Trimming removed 1 base at V and 6 bases at J, with 6 bases between. Per the germline V gene, CDR1 is LNHNV and CDR2 is YYDKDF (reference sequence). The CDR3 is 13 amino acids. The CDR3 is CATSRVAPGELFF. The CDR3 nucleotides read TGTGCCACCAGCAGAGTCGCCCCCGGGGAGCTGTTTTTT. Looking up the rest from reference TRBV15 and TRBJ2-2 gives the full variable domain: DAMVIQNPRYQVTQFGKPVTLSCSQTLNHNVMYWYQQKSSQAPKLLFHYYDKDFNNEADTPDNFQSRRPNTSFCFLDIRSPGLGDTAMYLCATSRVAPGELFFGEGSRLTVL.

The rearrangement joins TRBV29-1 to TRBJ2-3, with D uncertain. V was pared by 7 bases and J by 2 bases, with 13 bases between. The CDR3 spans 13 residues. Germline V gene lookup returns CDR1 SQVTM and CDR2 ANQGSEA. The CDR3: CSAADRNTDTQYF. For the CDR3, the DNA is TGCAGCGCTGCTGATAGGAACACAGATACGCAGTATTTT.